This TCR beta chain was identified in a study of blood T cells in healthy people across ages. Collection of around 10 milliliters of peripheral blood was performed for each donor. Every sample gave at least 5 micrograms of total RNA when it was extracted. Trimming pared 0 bases from V and 4 bases from J, leaving 10 bases between. The CDR3 loop spans 14 amino acids. From germline, CDR1 is SGDLS and CDR2 YYNGEE. Sample-barcoded 5' priming and a J-beta primer mix drove a second PCR of roughly 7 to 11 cycles. TCRdb used MiXCR to reprocess the 5' RACE reads, holding one entry per CDR3 protein. The sample has roughly 800,000 distinct CDR3 sequences; 30% to 45% are singletons.

The clonotype originates from a man aged 18 to 29 in good health. J is TRBJ1-2 and V is TRBV9, with D maybe TRBD1 (5 bases). The sample was blood. CDR3 bases: TGTGCCAGCAGCGTAGGGGGGGGATCCTATGGCTACACCTTC. Translated, it gives CASSVGGGSYGYTF. Based on the CDR3 plus reference TRBV9 and TRBJ1-2, the full variable domain is DSGVTQTPKHLITATGQRVTLRCSPRSGDLSVYWYQQSLDQGLQFLIQYYNGEERAKGNILERFSAQQFPDLHSELNLSSLELGDSALYFCASSVGGGSYGYTFGSGTRLTVV.